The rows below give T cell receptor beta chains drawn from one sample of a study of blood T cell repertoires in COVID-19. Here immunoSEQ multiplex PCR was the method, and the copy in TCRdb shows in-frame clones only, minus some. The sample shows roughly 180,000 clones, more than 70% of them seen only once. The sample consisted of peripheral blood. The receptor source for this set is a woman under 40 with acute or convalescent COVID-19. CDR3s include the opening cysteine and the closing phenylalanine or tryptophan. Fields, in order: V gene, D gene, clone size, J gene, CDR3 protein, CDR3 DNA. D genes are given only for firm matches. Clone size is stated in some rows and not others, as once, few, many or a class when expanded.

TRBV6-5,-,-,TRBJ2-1,CASHIRVAFNEQFF,TGTGCCAGTCATATTAGAGTTGCATTCAATGAGCAGTTCTTC
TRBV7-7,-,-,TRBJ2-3,CASSLGDTNTQYF,TGTGCTAGCAGCTTAGGGGACACAAATACGCAGTATTTT
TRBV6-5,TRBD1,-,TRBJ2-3,CASSSLTGVGDTQYF,TGTGCCAGCAGTTCCCTGACAGGGGTGGGAGATACGCAGTATTTT
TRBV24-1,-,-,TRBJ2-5,CATSDLQAETQYF,TGTGCCACCAGTGATTTGCAAGCGGAGACCCAGTACTTC
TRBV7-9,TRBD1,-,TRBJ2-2,CASSKRTGVYNTGELFF,TGTGCCAGCAGCAAGAGGACAGGGGTTTATAACACCGGGGAGCTGTTTTTT
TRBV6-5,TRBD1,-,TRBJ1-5,CAGLDRGRNQPQHF,TGTGCCGGCCTGGACAGGGGGCGAAATCAGCCCCAGCATTTT
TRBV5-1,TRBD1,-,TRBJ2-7,CASSIGQGGSEQYF,TGCGCCAGCAGCATCGGACAGGGAGGCAGCGAGCAGTACTTC
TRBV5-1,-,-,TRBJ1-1,CASRWPGNTEAFF,TGCGCCAGCAGATGGCCGGGGAACACTGAAGCTTTCTTT
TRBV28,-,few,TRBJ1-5,CASTTQGVGPQHF,TGTGCCAGCACCACCCAAGGAGTCGGACCCCAGCATTTT
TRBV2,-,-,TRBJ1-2,CASGQGYGYTF,TGTGCCAGCGGCCAGGGCTATGGCTACACCTTC
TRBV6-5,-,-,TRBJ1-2,CASRPLGGEGGYTF,TGTGCCAGCAGACCCCTGGGGGGTGAGGGTGGCTACACCTTC
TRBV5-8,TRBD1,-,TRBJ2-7,CASSPRTGIYEQYF,TGTGCCAGCAGCCCTAGGACAGGCATCTACGAGCAGTACTTC
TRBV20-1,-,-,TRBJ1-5,CSASRGDPHQPQHF,TGCAGTGCTAGTCGGGGGGACCCTCATCAGCCCCAGCATTTT
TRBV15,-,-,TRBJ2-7,CATGRGYEQYF,TGTGCCACGGGGAGAGGCTACGAGCAGTACTTC
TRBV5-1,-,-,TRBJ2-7,CASSLASGYEQYF,TGCGCCAGCAGCTTGGCTTCGGGATACGAGCAGTACTTC